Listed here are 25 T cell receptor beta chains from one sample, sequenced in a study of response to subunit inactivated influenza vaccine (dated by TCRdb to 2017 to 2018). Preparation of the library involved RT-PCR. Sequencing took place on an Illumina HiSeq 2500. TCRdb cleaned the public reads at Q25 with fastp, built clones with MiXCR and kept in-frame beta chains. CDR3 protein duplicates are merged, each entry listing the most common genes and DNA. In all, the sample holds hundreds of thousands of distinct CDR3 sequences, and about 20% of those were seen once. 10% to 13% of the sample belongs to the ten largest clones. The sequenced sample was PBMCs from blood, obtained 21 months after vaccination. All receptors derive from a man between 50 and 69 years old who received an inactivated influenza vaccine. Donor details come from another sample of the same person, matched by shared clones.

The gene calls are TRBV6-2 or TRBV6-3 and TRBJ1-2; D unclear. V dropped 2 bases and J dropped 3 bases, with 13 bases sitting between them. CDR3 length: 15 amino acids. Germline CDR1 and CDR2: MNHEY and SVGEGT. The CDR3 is CASSYGTPGYYGYTF. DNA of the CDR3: TGTGCCAGCAGTTACGGAACACCAGGCTACTATGGCTACACCTTC.

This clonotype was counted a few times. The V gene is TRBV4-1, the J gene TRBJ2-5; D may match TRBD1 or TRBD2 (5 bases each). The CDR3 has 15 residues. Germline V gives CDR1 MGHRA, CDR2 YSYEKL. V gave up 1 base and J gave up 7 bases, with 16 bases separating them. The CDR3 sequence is CASSQARDQGGTQYF. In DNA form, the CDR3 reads TGCGCCAGCAGCCAAGCCAGGGACCAAGGCGGGACCCAGTACTTC.

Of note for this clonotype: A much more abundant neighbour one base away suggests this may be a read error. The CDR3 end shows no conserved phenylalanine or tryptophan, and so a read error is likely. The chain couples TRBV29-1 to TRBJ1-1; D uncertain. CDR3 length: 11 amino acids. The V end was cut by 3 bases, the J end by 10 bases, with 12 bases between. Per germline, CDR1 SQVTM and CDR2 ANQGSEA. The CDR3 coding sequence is TGCAGCGTTGACCCAGGAGAGGGAGCTTTCTAT. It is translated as CSVDPGEGAFY.

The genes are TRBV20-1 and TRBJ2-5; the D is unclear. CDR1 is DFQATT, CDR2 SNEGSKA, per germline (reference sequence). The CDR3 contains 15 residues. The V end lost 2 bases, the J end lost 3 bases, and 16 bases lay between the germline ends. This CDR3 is CSARSLLSGKETQYF. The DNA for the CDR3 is TGCAGTGCTAGAAGTCTTCTGAGTGGTAAAGAGACCCAGTACTTC.

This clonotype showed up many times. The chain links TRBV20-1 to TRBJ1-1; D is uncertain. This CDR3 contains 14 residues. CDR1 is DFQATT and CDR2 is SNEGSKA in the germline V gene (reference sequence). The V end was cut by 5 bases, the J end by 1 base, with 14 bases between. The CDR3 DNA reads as TGCAGTGCTCCGGGTCTCATTCGGAACACTGAAGCTTTCTTT. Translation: CSAPGLIRNTEAFF.

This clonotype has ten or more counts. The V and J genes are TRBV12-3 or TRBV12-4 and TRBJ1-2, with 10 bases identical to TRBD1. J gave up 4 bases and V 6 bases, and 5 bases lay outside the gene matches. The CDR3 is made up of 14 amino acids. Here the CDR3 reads CASSPGTGVYGYTF. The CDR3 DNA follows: TGTGCCAGCAGCCCCGGGACAGGGGTCTATGGCTACACCTTC.

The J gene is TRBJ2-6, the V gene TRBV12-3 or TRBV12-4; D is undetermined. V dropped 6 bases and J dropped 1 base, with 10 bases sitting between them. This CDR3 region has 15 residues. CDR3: CASSYVLSGANVLTF. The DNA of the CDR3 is TGTGCCAGCAGCTATGTCCTGTCTGGGGCCAACGTCCTGACTTTC.

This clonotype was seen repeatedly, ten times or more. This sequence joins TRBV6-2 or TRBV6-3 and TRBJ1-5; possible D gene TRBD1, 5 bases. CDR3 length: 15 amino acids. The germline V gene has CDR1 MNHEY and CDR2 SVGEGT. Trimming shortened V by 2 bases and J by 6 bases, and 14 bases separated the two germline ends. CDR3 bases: TGTGCCAGCAGTTACGGGGCCAGGGTCGGTCAGCCCCAGCATTTT. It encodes CASSYGARVGQPQHF.

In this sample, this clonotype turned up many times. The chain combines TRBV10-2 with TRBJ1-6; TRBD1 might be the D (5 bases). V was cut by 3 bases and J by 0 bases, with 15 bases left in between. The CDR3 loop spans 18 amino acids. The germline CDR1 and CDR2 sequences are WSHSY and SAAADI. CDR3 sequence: CASSDQLGLSSYNSPLHF. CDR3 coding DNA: TGCGCCAGCAGTGACCAATTGGGGCTGAGCTCCTATAATTCACCCCTCCACTTT.

In nucleotides, the CDR3 is TGCGCCAGCAGCCAAGATCGCACAATGGGAGGAAACACCATATATTTT. Protein sequence: CASSQDRTMGGNTIYF. The chain has TRBV4-1 and TRBJ1-3; D not resolved. V lost 0 bases, J lost 4 bases, and 13 bases lay in between. Germline V gene lookup returns CDR1 MGHRA and CDR2 YSYEKL. The CDR3 is 16 amino acids.

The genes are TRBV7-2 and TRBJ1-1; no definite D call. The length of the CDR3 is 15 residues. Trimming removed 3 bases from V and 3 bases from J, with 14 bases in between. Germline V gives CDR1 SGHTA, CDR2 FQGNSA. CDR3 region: CASSFTVGRDTEAFF. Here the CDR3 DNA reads TGTGCCAGCAGCTTTACCGTAGGTCGGGACACTGAAGCTTTCTTT.

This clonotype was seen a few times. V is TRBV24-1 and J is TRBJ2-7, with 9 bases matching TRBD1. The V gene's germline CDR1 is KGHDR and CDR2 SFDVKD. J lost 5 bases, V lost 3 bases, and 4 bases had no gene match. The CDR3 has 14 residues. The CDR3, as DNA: TGTGCCACCAGTGATCGGACAGGGGCGGACGAGCAGTACTTC. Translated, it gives CATSDRTGADEQYF.

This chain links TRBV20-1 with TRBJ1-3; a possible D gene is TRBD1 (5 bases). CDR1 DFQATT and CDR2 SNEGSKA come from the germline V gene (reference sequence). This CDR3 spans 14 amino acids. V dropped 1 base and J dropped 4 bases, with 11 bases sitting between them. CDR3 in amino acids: CSARVGQGGNTIYF. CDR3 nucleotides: TGCAGTGCTAGAGTGGGCCAGGGCGGAAACACCATATATTTT.

CDR3: CASSFISAGGPGETQYF. CDR3 coding DNA: TGTGCCAGCAGTTTTATTTCGGCGGGAGGGCCTGGTGAGACCCAGTACTTC. This rearrangement joins TRBV12-3 or TRBV12-4 to TRBJ2-5, with TRBD2 identical over 9 bases. Trimming cost V 3 bases and J 5 bases; bases outside gene matches: 13. The CDR3 consists of 17 residues.

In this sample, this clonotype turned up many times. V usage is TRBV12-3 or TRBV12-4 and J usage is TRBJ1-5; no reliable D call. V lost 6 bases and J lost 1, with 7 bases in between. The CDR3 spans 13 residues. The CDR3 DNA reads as TGTGCCAGCAGCAAAGACAGCAATCAGCCCCAGCATTTT. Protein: CASSKDSNQPQHF.

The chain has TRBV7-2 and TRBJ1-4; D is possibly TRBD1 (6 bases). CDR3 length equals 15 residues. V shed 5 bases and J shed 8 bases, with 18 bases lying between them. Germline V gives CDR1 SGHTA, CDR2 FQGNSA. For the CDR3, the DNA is TGTGCCAGCAGCCCGAGTCAGGGGCGGGGAGAAAAACTGTTTTTT. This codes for CASSPSQGRGEKLFF.

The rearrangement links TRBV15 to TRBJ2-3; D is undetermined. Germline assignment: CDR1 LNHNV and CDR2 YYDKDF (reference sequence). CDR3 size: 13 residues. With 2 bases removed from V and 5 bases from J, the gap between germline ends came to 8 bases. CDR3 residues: CATSRSRQDTQYF. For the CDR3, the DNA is TGTGCCACCAGCAGATCAAGGCAAGATACGCAGTATTTT. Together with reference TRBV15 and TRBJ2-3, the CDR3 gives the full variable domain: DAMVIQNPRYQVTQFGKPVTLSCSQTLNHNVMYWYQQKSSQAPKLLFHYYDKDFNNEADTPDNFQSRRPNTSFCFLDIRSPGLGDTAMYLCATSRSRQDTQYFGPGTRLTVL.

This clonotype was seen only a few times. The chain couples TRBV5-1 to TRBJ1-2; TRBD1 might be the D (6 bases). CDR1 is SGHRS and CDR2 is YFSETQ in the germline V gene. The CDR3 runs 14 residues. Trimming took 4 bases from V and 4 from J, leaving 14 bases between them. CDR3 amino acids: CASSPTGLGYGYTF. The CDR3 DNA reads TGCGCCAGCAGCCCGACAGGCCTTGGCTATGGCTACACCTTC.

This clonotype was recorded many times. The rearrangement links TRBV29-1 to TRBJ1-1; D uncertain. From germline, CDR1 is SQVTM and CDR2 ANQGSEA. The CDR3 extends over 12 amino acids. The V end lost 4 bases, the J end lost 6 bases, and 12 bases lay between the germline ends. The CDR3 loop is CSVVTTASEAFF. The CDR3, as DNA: TGCAGCGTTGTGACCACAGCCTCTGAAGCTTTCTTT.

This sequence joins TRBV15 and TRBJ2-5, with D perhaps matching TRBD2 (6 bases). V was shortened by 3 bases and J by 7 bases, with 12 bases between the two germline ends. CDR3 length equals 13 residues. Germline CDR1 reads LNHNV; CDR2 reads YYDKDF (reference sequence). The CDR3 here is CATSRGAGGTQYF. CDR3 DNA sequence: TGTGCCACCAGCAGGGGAGCGGGTGGGACCCAGTACTTC.

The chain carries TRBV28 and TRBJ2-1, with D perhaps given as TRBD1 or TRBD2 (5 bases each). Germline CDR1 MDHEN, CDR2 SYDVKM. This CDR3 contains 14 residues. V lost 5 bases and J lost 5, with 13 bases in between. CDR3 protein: CASSTRDVNNEQFF. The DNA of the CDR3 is TGTGCCAGCAGTACCCGGGACGTAAACAATGAGCAGTTCTTC.

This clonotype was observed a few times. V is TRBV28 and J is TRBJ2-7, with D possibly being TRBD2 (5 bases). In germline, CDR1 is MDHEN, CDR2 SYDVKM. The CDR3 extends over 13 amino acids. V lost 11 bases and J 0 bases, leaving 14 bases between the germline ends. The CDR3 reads CAGSTGFSYEQYF. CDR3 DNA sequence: TGTGCCGGAAGTACGGGGTTCTCCTACGAGCAGTACTTC.

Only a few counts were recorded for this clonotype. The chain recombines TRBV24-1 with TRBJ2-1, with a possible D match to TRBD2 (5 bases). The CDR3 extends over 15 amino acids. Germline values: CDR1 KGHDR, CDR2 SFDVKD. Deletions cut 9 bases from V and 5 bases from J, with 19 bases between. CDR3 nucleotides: TGTGCCACCGGAGGAGGCAAAGGATATGACAATGAGCAGTTCTTC. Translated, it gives CATGGGKGYDNEQFF.

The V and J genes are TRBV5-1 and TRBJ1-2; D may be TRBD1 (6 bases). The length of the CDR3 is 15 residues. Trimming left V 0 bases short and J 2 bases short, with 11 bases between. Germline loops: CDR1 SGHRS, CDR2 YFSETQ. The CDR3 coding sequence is TGCGCCAGCAGCTTGGGGTACAGGGAAAACTATGGCTACACCTTC. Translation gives CASSLGYRENYGYTF.

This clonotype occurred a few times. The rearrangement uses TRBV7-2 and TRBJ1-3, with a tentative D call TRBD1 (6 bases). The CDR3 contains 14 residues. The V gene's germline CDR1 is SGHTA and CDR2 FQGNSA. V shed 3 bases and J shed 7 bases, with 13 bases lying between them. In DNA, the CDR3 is TGTGCCAGCAGCTTCAATCAGGGGCGGAACACCATATATTTT. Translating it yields CASSFNQGRNTIYF.